The T cell receptor beta chain described here comes from a study of blood T cell repertoires in COVID-19. For the study at large: There were acute and convalescent COVID-19 samples, and they came from the United States, Italy and Spain. PBMCs, B-cell-depleted T cells, or T cells were the source of the cDNA or gDNA that made up the material.

Per the original methods: Amplification of reference gene primers was used by the study to estimate nucleated cell counts. Data came from immunoSEQ multiplex PCR; TCRdb stores just in-frame clones and leaves some out. That table gives V, J and clone size, and the DNA gave D and trimming. The sample records about 58,000 clones, 80% to 90% being singletons. The germline V gene encodes CDR1 SGHNT and CDR2 YENEEA. The CDR3 runs 15 residues. J lost 0 bases, V lost 5 bases, and 5 bases had no gene match. This sequence was found in a woman in her 70s with active COVID-19. Sequenced material: peripheral blood. The chain employs TRBV11-3 and TRBJ2-3; 7 nucleotides line up with TRBD2. Written as DNA, the CDR3 is TGTGCCAGCAGCAGACTAGCCTCTAGCACAGATACGCAGTATTTT. Residues: CASSRLASSTDTQYF.